A single sample is the source of the 23 T cell receptor beta chains below, sequenced in a study of PD-1 blockade in classical Hodgkin lymphoma. Generated by immunoSEQ multiplex PCR, the TCRdb table keeps only in-frame clones and is missing some. The sample has tens of thousands of clones, 90% seen once. The time point denotes: cycle 4 day 1 (C4D1), after about 6 weeks of nivolumab. Every patient relapsed after autologous stem cell transplantation, and brentuximab vedotin exposure varied. The sample in question was peripheral blood mononuclear cells (PBMCs), obtained before the fourth cycle of nivolumab. These receptors were obtained from a human donor with classical Hodgkin lymphoma.

This chain links TRBV30 with TRBJ1-4; no reliable D call. The CDR3 runs 16 residues. V was cut by 0 bases and J by 0 bases, with 11 bases left in between. In germline, CDR1 is GTSNPN, CDR2 SVGIG (reference sequence). CDR3 sequence reads: CAWSVFRSATNEKLFF. CDR3 in DNA: TGTGCCTGGAGTGTATTCCGCAGTGCAACTAATGAAAAACTGTTTTTT.

The V and J genes are TRBV7-9 and TRBJ1-6; D gene uncertain. CDR3 length equals 14 residues. Trimming removed 4 bases at V and 7 bases at J, with 11 bases between. The germline V gene has CDR1 SEHNR and CDR2 FQNEAQ (reference sequence). For the CDR3, the DNA is TGTGCCAGCAGCTCCCACATTCCAAATTCACCCCTCCACTTT. Encoded protein: CASSSHIPNSPLHF.

This clone was picked up a small number of times. V is TRBV6-1 and J is TRBJ1-5; D is possibly TRBD1 (5 bases). Trimming cost V 3 bases and J 1 base, with 7 bases left between them. The CDR3 covers 14 residues. Germline V gene data show CDR1 as MNHNS and CDR2 as SASEGT. DNA for the CDR3: TGTGCCAGCAGTGAGACAGTGAGCAATCAGCCCCAGCATTTT. This sequence encodes CASSETVSNQPQHF.

This clone occurred a few times. The gene calls are TRBV30 and TRBJ1-5, with 9 bases identical to TRBD1. The CDR3 runs 15 residues. J gave up 4 bases and V 3 bases, and 7 bases lay outside the gene matches. Looked up from germline, CDR1 is GTSNPN and CDR2 is SVGIG (reference sequence). As DNA, the CDR3 is TGTGCCTGGAGCCATCAGGGACAGGGAAATCAGCCCCAGCATTTT. It specifies CAWSHQGQGNQPQHF.

This clone occurred a few times. The chain joins TRBV7-9 to TRBJ2-1, with D unclear. Trimming cost V 0 bases and J 2 bases, with 5 bases left between them. CDR1 is SEHNR, CDR2 FQNEAQ, per germline (reference sequence). The CDR3 is 14 amino acids. CDR3: CASSLAGTYNEQFF. The CDR3 DNA reads as TGTGCCAGCAGCTTAGCGGGGACCTACAATGAGCAGTTCTTC.

The chain is built from TRBV11-2 and TRBJ2-2; D may be TRBD2 (5 bases). Germline lookup yields CDR1 SGHAT and CDR2 FQNNGV. The V and J ends lost 7 bases and 2 bases respectively, with 17 bases between them. This CDR3 has 16 amino acids. CDR3 sequence reads: CASTRGRAENTGELFF. The CDR3 bases are TGTGCCAGCACCCGGGGTCGGGCAGAAAACACCGGGGAGCTGTTTTTT.

The chain has TRBV5-1 and TRBJ2-3; TRBD1 matches 7 bases. CDR3 length equals 14 residues. V shed 4 bases and J 4 bases; nucleotides not matched to a gene: 6. Germline values: CDR1 SGHRS, CDR2 YFSETQ. CDR3 residues: CASSRDRGADTQYF. The DNA of the CDR3 is TGCGCCAGCAGCCGGGACAGAGGCGCAGATACGCAGTATTTT.

The chain recombines TRBV7-2 with TRBJ1-1, with TRBD1 matching over 8 bases. Germline-derived CDR1 and CDR2 are SGHTA and FQGNSA. The junction had 8 bases not matched to a gene; V was cut back by 5 bases and J by 0 bases. There are 16 residues in the CDR3. The CDR3 loop reads CASSPRTGTLNTEAFF. CDR3 DNA: TGTGCCAGCAGCCCCCGGACAGGGACGTTGAACACTGAAGCTTTCTTT. The full variable domain, completed using reference TRBV7-2 and TRBJ1-1, is GAGVSQSPSNKVTEKGKDVELRCDPISGHTALYWYRQSLGQGLEFLIYFQGNSAPDKSGLPSDRFSAERTGGSVSTLTIQRTQQEDSAVYLCASSPRTGTLNTEAFFGQGTRLTVV.

This sequence joins TRBV30 and TRBJ2-3; D ambiguous. The CDR3 extends over 16 amino acids. The V end was cut by 0 bases, the J end by 6 bases, with 19 bases between. Germline V gene lookup returns CDR1 GTSNPN and CDR2 SVGIG (reference sequence). CDR3 in amino acids: CAWSVHYSYLGDTQYF. DNA for the CDR3: TGTGCCTGGAGTGTACATTACTCTTACCTTGGGGATACGCAGTATTTT.

J is TRBJ2-7 and V is TRBV6-5; TRBD1 might be the D (5 bases). CDR1 is MNHEY and CDR2 is SVGAGI in the germline V gene. The CDR3 contains 14 residues. Trimming removed 2 bases at V and 1 base at J, with 9 bases between. The CDR3 here is CASSYGAESYEQYF. CDR3 nucleotide sequence: TGTGCCAGCAGTTACGGGGCCGAATCCTACGAGCAGTACTTC.

V gene TRBV4-1 combines with J gene TRBJ2-2; 7 nucleotides agree with TRBD1. The junction had 7 bases not matched to a gene; V was cut back by 0 bases and J by 6 bases. Germline-derived CDR1 and CDR2 are MGHRA and YSYEKL. The CDR3 is 16 amino acids. The CDR3 bases are TGCGCCAGCAGCCAAGACAGGGGGAGTATATCCGGGGAGCTGTTTTTT. This gives the protein CASSQDRGSISGELFF.

The rearrangement joins TRBV29-1 to TRBJ1-2, with TRBD1 identical over 8 bases. The CDR3 is made up of 14 amino acids. Looked up from germline, CDR1 is SQVTM and CDR2 is ANQGSEA. Trimming took 6 bases from V and 4 from J; bases not matched to a gene: 10. The CDR3, as DNA: TGCAGCGTCCGGACAGGGTGGGCCACCTATGGCTACACCTTC. Protein: CSVRTGWATYGYTF. Full variable domain (rest looked up from reference TRBV29-1 and TRBJ1-2): SAVISQKPSRDICQRGTSLTIQCQVDSQVTMMFWYRQQPGQSLTLIATANQGSEATYESGFVIDKFPISRPNLTFSTLTVSNMSPEDSSIYLCSVRTGWATYGYTFGSGTRLTVV.

The V and J genes are TRBV7-9 and TRBJ2-7; 12 nucleotides align to TRBD2. Trimming cost V 2 bases and J 5 bases; bases outside gene matches: 4. The germline V gene has CDR1 SEHNR and CDR2 FQNEAQ (reference sequence). The length of the CDR3 is 15 residues. The CDR3 region has the DNA TGTGCCAGCAGCTTACGGACTAGCGGGGTCAACGAGCAGTACTTC. Its protein is CASSLRTSGVNEQYF. Full variable domain (rest looked up from reference TRBV7-9 and TRBJ2-7): DTGVSQNPRHKITKRGQNVTFRCDPISEHNRLYWYRQTLGQGPEFLTYFQNEAQLEKSRLLSDRFSAERPKGSFSTLEIQRTEQGDSAMYLCASSLRTSGVNEQYFGPGTRLTVT.

The chain carries TRBV29-1 and TRBJ2-5; D unresolved. The V gene's germline CDR1 is SQVTM and CDR2 ANQGSEA. The germline V and J ends were trimmed by 7 bases and 5 bases, with 14 bases remaining between them. CDR3 length equals 12 residues. This CDR3 is CSGKIRSETQYF. The CDR3, as DNA: TGCAGCGGCAAAATCCGGTCTGAGACCCAGTACTTC.

This clone appeared a single time. This chain joins TRBV28 and TRBJ1-5; tentative D call: TRBD1 (5 bases). The CDR3 covers 11 residues. The germline gives CDR1 MDHEN, CDR2 SYDVKM. The germline V and J ends were trimmed by 11 bases and 7 bases, with 12 bases remaining between them. The CDR3 is CAGGGNQPQHF. The CDR3 DNA sequence: TGTGCCGGGGGGGGGAACCAGCCCCAGCATTTT.

The chain couples TRBV19 to TRBJ1-3; TRBD1 might be the D (6 bases). V lost 6 bases and J lost 5, with 11 bases in between. Per germline, CDR1 LNHDA and CDR2 SQIVND (reference sequence). The CDR3 length is 13 residues. In DNA, the CDR3 is TGTGCCAGTAGCGAGGGACATAGAAACACCATATATTTT. Protein product: CASSEGHRNTIYF.

The chain links TRBV28 to TRBJ1-6, with 7 bases aligning to TRBD1. This CDR3 spans 15 amino acids. The germline CDR1 and CDR2 sequences are MDHEN and SYDVKM. V was pared by 7 bases and J by 4 bases, with 7 bases of the junction left unmatched. The CDR3 bases are TGTGCCAGCATGGAAAGGGGACAGTATAATTCACCCCTCCACTTT. This codes for CASMERGQYNSPLHF.

The chain has TRBV5-1 and TRBJ2-5, with 12 nucleotides matching TRBD2. Germline assignment: CDR1 SGHRS and CDR2 YFSETQ. CDR3 length: 16 amino acids. Trimming at V came to 4 bases and at J to 5 bases, leaving 9 bases not matched to a gene. As DNA, the CDR3 is TGCGCCAGCAGCCCTACTAGCGGGGGGTATATGGAGACCCAGTACTTC. Its protein product is CASSPTSGGYMETQYF.

This chain's CDR3 is CASSETGGSYEQYF. In DNA, the CDR3 is TGTGCCAGCAGTGAGACAGGGGGCTCCTACGAGCAGTACTTC. V and J are TRBV9 and TRBJ2-7; 9 bases match TRBD1. The trim removed 5 bases at V and 0 bases at J, leaving 3 bases unmatched. This CDR3 has 14 residues. Looked up from germline, CDR1 is SGDLS and CDR2 is YYNGEE. Full variable domain (missing parts from reference TRBV9 and TRBJ2-7): DSGVTQTPKHLITATGQRVTLRCSPRSGDLSVYWYQQSLDQGLQFLIQYYNGEERAKGNILERFSAQQFPDLHSELNLSSLELGDSALYFCASSETGGSYEQYFGPGTRLTVT.

This clone is a singleton in its sample. This sequence joins TRBV19 and TRBJ2-1; TRBD1 might be the D (5 bases). Germline V CDR1 and CDR2: LNHDA, SQIVND (reference sequence). V lost 5 bases to trimming and J lost 4 bases, with 21 bases between them. CDR3 length: 17 residues. The CDR3 is CASSVQGNFGTYNEQFF. The CDR3 DNA reads as TGTGCCAGTAGTGTCCAGGGAAACTTTGGCACGTACAATGAGCAGTTCTTC.

The rearrangement joins TRBV11-3 to TRBJ2-1; D unresolved. This CDR3 contains 13 residues. V gave up 4 bases and J gave up 4 bases, with 8 bases separating them. The germline V gene has CDR1 SGHNT and CDR2 YENEEA. This chain's CDR3 is CASSSDGYNEQFF. In DNA form, the CDR3 reads TGTGCCAGCAGCTCGGACGGTTACAATGAGCAGTTCTTC.

This chain links TRBV19 with TRBJ1-5; possibly TRBD1 for D (6 bases). Germline CDR1 LNHDA, CDR2 SQIVND (reference sequence). CDR3 length: 14 amino acids. With 6 bases removed from V and 6 bases from J, the gap between germline ends came to 15 bases. The CDR3 is CASREGGAGQPQHF. The CDR3 nucleotides are TGTGCCAGTAGGGAGGGGGGGGCCGGTCAGCCCCAGCATTTT.

The V gene is TRBV6-5, the J gene TRBJ1-1, with D possibly TRBD1 on 5 matching bases. CDR1 is MNHEY and CDR2 is SVGAGI in the germline V gene. V lost 5 bases, J lost 3 bases, and 10 bases lay in between. This CDR3 has 13 residues. CDR3 loop: CASSDSPDTEAFF. The CDR3 DNA follows: TGTGCCAGCAGTGACAGTCCGGACACTGAAGCTTTCTTT.